This section outlines one T cell receptor beta chain sequence together with its context. Its antigen remains unidentified. TCRdb's copy holds only in-frame clones and misses some; the assay was immunoSEQ multiplex PCR. The sample lists around 54,000 clones; 80% to 85% were seen once. Indicated time point: week 47, end of study. Doses of 300 ug of mutant IDH1 20-mer peptide were given with topical imiquimod. The data originate from a study of a mutant IDH1 vaccine in newly diagnosed glioma. Overall study: Former treatment meant radiotherapy, temozolomide, or both; the majority had gotten both. Visit V12 happened at week 35; visit V13 happened at week 47.

V lost 6 bases, J lost 0 bases, and 14 bases lay in between. The germline CDR1 and CDR2 sequences are SEHNR and FQNEAQ (reference sequence). The CDR3 is made up of 16 amino acids. General study findings and limits: Apparently unrelated to pseudoprogression were changes in the top peripheral T cell clonotypes.

The chain uses TRBV7-9 and TRBJ2-2; possibly TRBD1 or TRBD2 for D (6 bases each). The input for sequencing was PBMCs, taken from a glioma patient whose treatment included an IDH1 peptide vaccine. The TCR originated in a woman between 45 and 65 years old with glioma. For the CDR3, the DNA is TGTGCCAGCAGTCCCCCGGGGGCCCCGAACACCGGGGAGCTGTTTTTT. Translation gives CASSPPGAPNTGELFF.